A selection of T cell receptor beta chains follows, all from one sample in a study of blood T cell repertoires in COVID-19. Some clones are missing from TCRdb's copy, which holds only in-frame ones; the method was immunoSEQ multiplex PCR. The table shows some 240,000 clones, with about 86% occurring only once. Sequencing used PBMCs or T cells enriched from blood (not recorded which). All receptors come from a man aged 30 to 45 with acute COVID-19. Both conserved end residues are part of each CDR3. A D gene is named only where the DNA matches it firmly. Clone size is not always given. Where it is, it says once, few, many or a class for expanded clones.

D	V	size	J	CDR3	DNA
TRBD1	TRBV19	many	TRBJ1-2	CASSPGGYGYTF	TGTGCCAGTAGTCCAGGGGGCTATGGCTACACCTTC
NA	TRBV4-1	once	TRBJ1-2	CASSLSPGGNYGYTF	TGCGCCAGCAGCCTATCCCCCGGCGGGAACTATGGCTACACCTTC
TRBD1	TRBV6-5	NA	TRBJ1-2	CATKGQHYGYTF	TGTGCCACCAAGGGACAGCACTATGGCTACACCTTC
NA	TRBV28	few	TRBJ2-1	CASSSAGAPYNEQFF	TGTGCCAGCAGTTCTGCGGGGGCACCCTACAATGAGCAGTTCTTC
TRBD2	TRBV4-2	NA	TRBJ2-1	CASSRNPASGGANEQFF	TGTGCCAGCAGCCGCAACCCGGCTAGCGGGGGGGCCAATGAGCAGTTCTTC
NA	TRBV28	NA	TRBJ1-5	CASSSPKAGRNQPQHF	TGTGCCAGCAGTTCCCCTAAGGCAGGGCGCAATCAGCCCCAGCATTTT
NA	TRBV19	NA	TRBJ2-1	CASSIPGNNEQFF	TGTGCCAGTAGTATTCCGGGAAACAATGAGCAGTTCTTC
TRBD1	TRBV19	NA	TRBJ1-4	CASSTRTQGAANEKLFF	TGTGCCAGTAGTACGAGAACACAGGGGGCGGCTAATGAAAAACTGTTTTTT
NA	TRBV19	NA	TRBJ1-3	CASRTGHTIYF	TGTGCCAGTAGAACGGGTCACACCATATATTTT
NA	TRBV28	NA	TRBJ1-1	CASSLTGPHPDEAFF	TGTGCCAGCAGTTTAACAGGGCCGCACCCCGATGAAGCTTTCTTT
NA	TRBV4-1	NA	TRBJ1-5	CASSLGGEQPQHF	TGCGCCAGCAGTCTAGGAGGGGAGCAGCCCCAGCATTTT
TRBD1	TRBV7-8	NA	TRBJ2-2	CATNRGSNTGELFF	TGTGCCACCAACAGGGGGAGCAACACCGGGGAGCTGTTTTTT
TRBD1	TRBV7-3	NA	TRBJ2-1	CASSLMPGGYNEQFF	TGTGCCAGCAGCTTAATGCCAGGGGGTTACAATGAGCAGTTCTTC
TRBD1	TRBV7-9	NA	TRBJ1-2	CASSDRGSGGYTF	TGTGCCAGCAGCGACAGGGGGTCGGGTGGCTACACCTTC
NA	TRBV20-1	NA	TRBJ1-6	CSASPPMGDRGGSPLHF	TGCAGTGCTAGTCCTCCGATGGGGGATAGAGGGGGTTCACCCCTCCACTTT
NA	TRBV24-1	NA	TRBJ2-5	CATSDLGQDQETQYF	TGTGCCACCAGTGATTTGGGACAAGACCAAGAGACCCAGTACTTC
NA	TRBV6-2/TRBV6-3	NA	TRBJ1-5	CASSYSVSGGQPQHF	TGTGCCAGCAGTTACTCGGTGTCCGGGGGACAGCCCCAGCATTTT
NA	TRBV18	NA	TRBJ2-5	CASSPIQETQYF	TGTGCCAGCTCACCTATCCAAGAGACCCAGTACTTC
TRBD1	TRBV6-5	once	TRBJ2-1	CASSTGQGRVHEQFF	TGTGCCAGCAGTACAGGACAGGGCCGGGTACATGAGCAGTTCTTC
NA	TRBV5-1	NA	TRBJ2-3	CASSLSPTDTQYF	TGCGCCAGCAGCTTAAGCCCCACAGATACGCAGTATTTT
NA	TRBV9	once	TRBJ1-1	CASSFRRNTEAFF	TGTGCCAGCAGCTTCCGGAGGAACACTGAAGCTTTCTTT
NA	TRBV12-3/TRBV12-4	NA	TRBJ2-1	CASSFGVDNEQFF	TGTGCCAGCAGTTTCGGAGTCGACAATGAGCAGTTCTTC
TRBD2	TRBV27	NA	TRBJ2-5	CASSLSASGGPLAQYF	TGTGCCAGCAGTTTAAGCGCTAGCGGGGGGCCTTTGGCCCAGTACTTC
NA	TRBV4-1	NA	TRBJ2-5	CASSQGSRGKTQYF	TGCGCCAGCAGCCAAGGTTCGCGGGGAAAGACCCAGTACTTC
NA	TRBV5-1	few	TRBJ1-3	CASSLAIGAVNTIYF	TGTGCCAGCAGCTTGGCTATAGGGGCAGTAAACACCATATATTTT
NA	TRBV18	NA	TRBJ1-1	CASSPPPLNTEAFF	TGTGCCAGCTCACCCCCCCCCTTGAACACTGAAGCTTTCTTT
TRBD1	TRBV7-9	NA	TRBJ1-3	CASSLTGDRGTGNTIYF	TGTGCCAGCAGCCTTACCGGGGACAGGGGCACAGGAAACACCATATATTTT
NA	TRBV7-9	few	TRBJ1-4	CASSLPDEKLFF	TGTGCCAGCAGCCTGCCGGATGAAAAACTGTTTTTT